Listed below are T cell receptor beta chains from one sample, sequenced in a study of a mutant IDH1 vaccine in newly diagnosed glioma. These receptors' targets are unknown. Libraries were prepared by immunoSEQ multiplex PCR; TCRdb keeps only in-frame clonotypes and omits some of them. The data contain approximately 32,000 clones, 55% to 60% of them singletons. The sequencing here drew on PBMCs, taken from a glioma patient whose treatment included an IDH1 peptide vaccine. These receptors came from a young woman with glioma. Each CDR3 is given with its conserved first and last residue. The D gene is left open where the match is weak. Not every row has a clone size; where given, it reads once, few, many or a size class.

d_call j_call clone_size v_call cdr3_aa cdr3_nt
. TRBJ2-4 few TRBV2 CASSDGENIQYF TGTGCCAGCAGTGACGGTGAAAACATTCAGTACTTC
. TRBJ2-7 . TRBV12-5 CASGDTSGTHLYF TGTGCTAGTGGTGACACCTCCGGGACCCATCTCTACTTC
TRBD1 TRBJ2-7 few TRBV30 CAWGMTGATYEQYF TGTGCCTGGGGCATGACAGGGGCGACTTACGAGCAGTACTTC
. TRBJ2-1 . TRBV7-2 CASSGRGPYNEQFF TGTGCCAGCAGTGGGAGAGGTCCCTACAATGAGCAGTTCTTC
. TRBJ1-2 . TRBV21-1 CASLYLNGTLYGYTF TGTGCCAGCTTGTACCTCAACGGGACACTCTATGGCTACACCTTC
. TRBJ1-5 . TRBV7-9 CASSLGAINQPQHF TGTGCCAGCAGCTTAGGAGCTATCAATCAGCCCCAGCATTTT
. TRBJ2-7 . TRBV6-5 CASSAIPLEEEQYF TGTGCCAGCAGTGCAATTCCCTTGGAGGAGGAGCAGTACTTC
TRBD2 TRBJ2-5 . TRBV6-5 CASSYTGGVQETQYF TGTGCCAGCAGCTATACTGGGGGGGTACAAGAGACCCAGTACTTC
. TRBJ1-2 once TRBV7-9 CASSADRNYGYTF TGTGCCAGCAGCGCAGACAGAAACTATGGCTACACCTTC
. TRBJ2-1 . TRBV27 CASSAGGSFYNEQFF TGTGCCAGCAGTGCCGGGGGTTCCTTCTACAATGAGCAGTTCTTC
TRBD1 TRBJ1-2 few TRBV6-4 CASSEVAPSGQGFGYTF TGTGCCAGCAGTGAGGTCGCACCCTCGGGACAGGGCTTTGGCTACACCTTC
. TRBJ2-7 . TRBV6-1 CASSESSYYEQYF TGTGCCAGCAGTGAGTCGTCGTACTACGAGCAGTACTTC
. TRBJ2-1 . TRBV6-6 CASSSGGRQFF TGTGCCAGCAGTTCCGGGGGTCGGCAGTTCTTC
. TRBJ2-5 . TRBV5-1 CASSFDYSHQYF TGCGCCAGCAGCTTCGATTATAGTCACCAGTACTTC
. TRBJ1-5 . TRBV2 CASSERGGPQHF TGTGCCAGCAGCGAGAGAGGAGGGCCCCAGCATTTT
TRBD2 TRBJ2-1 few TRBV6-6 CASSRPVGGRASEQFF TGTGCCAGCAGTCGGCCCGTTGGCGGGAGGGCCTCTGAGCAGTTCTTC
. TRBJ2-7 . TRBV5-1 CASSFLGGPYEQYF TGCGCCAGCAGCTTTCTGGGGGGACCCTACGAGCAGTACTTC
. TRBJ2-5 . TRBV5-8 CASSFSSGSPGETQYF TGTGCCAGCAGCTTTTCTTCGGGAAGCCCTGGGGAGACCCAGTACTTC
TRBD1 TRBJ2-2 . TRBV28 CASSLLQQGANTGELFF TGTGCCAGCAGTCTCTTACAACAGGGGGCGAACACCGGGGAGCTGTTTTTT
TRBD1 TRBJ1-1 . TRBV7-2 CASSLGDRAGEAFF TGTGCCAGCAGCTTAGGGGACAGGGCAGGTGAAGCTTTCTTT
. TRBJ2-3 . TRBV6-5 CASSSRGTVPADTQYF TGTGCCAGCAGTTCCCGAGGGACGGTCCCCGCAGATACGCAGTATTTT
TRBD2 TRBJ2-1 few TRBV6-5 CASSYGLAGYNEQFF TGTGCCAGCAGCTACGGACTAGCGGGGTACAATGAGCAGTTCTTC
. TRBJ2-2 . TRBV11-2 CASSLAGGELFF TGTGCCAGCAGCTTAGCGGGCGGGGAGCTGTTTTTT
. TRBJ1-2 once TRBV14 CASSQSSGFPYGYTF TGTGCCAGCAGCCAATCATCAGGCTTCCCCTATGGCTACACCTTC
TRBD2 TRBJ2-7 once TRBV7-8 CASSLEGAGPHEQYF TGTGCCAGCAGCTTAGAGGGAGCGGGGCCCCACGAGCAGTACTTC
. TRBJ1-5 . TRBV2 CASNDRFFQPQHF TGTGCCAGCAATGACCGGTTCTTTCAGCCCCAGCATTTT
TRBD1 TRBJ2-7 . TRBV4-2 CASSQGRQGAGEQYF TGTGCCAGCAGCCAAGGAAGACAGGGGGCAGGCGAGCAGTACTTC
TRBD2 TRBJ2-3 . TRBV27 CASSAFGLATDTQYF TGTGCCAGCAGTGCGTTTGGACTAGCAACAGATACGCAGTATTTT
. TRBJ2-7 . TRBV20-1 CSASFVREQYF TGCAGTGCTAGTTTTGTCAGGGAGCAGTACTTC
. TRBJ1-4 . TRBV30 CAWSVSATNEKLFF TGTGCCTGGAGTGTATCCGCCACTAATGAAAAACTGTTTTTT
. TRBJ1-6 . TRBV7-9 CASSLASNSPLHF TGTGCCAGCAGCTTAGCCAGCAATTCACCCCTCCACTTT
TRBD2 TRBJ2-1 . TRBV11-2 CASSLGSGRAINEQFF TGTGCCAGCAGCTTAGGTAGCGGGAGGGCCATCAATGAGCAGTTCTTC
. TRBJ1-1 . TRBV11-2 CASSLGGNTEAFF TGTGCCAGCAGCTTAGGCGGTAACACTGAAGCTTTCTTT
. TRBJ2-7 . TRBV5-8 CASSLQAGPYEQYF TGTGCCAGCAGCTTGCAGGCGGGCCCCTACGAGCAGTACTTC
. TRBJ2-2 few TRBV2 CASSDRQGSRELFF TGTGCCAGCAGTGATAGGCAGGGGTCCAGGGAGCTGTTTTTT
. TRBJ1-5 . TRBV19 CASSPQGKNQPQHF TGTGCCAGTAGTCCACAGGGAAAGAATCAGCCCCAGCATTTT
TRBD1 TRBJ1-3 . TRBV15 CATSRGQGADTIYF TGTGCCACCAGCAGAGGGCAGGGGGCAGACACCATATATTTT
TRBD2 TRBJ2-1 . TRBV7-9 CASSSRTSGNPYNEQFF TGTGCCAGCAGCTCCCGGACTAGCGGGAACCCCTACAATGAGCAGTTCTTC
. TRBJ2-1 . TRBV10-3 CAISESLILQKSSYNEQFF TGTGCCATCAGTGAGTCCCTAATCCTACAGAAAAGCTCCTACAATGAGCAGTTCTTC
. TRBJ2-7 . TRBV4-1 CASSQETGSSYEQYF TGCGCCAGCAGCCAAGAGACGGGGAGCTCCTACGAGCAGTACTTC
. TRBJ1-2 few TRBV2 CASSASGYGYTF TGTGCCAGCAGTGCGTCAGGTTATGGCTACACCTTC
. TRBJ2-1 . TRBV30 CAGQGGSYNEQFF TGTGCCGGCCAGGGGGGTTCCTACAATGAGCAGTTCTTC
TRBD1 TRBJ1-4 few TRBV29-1 CSVEQQGVNEKLFF TGCAGCGTTGAACAGCAGGGGGTTAATGAAAAACTGTTTTTT
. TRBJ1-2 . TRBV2 CASSERQGWYGYTF TGTGCCAGCAGTGAAAGGCAGGGGTGGTATGGCTACACCTTC
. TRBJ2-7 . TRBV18 CASSPPGRTMTYEQYF TGTGCCAGCTCACCCCCGGGGCGGACCATGACCTACGAGCAGTACTTC
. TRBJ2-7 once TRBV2 CASRRQTWNEQYF TGTGCCAGCAGGCGACAGACTTGGAACGAGCAGTACTTC
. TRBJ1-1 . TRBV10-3 CAISPTGNTEAFF TGTGCCATCAGCCCTACAGGGAACACTGAAGCTTTCTTT
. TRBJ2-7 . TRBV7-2 CASSSVLGSYEQYF TGTGCCAGCAGCTCTGTACTCGGGTCCTACGAGCAGTACTTC
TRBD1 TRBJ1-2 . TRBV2 CASSEQGAPGYTF TGTGCCAGCAGTGAGCAGGGGGCGCCTGGCTACACCTTC
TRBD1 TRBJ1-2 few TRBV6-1 CASRGGTAVSLGYTF TGTGCCAGCAGGGGTGGGACAGCGGTCTCTTTAGGCTACACCTTC
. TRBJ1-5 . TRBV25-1 CASSDLDSHSNQPQHF TGTGCCAGCAGTGACCTGGACAGCCATAGCAATCAGCCCCAGCATTTT
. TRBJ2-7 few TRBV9 CASSGGSSYEQYF TGTGCCAGCAGCGGGGGGAGCTCCTACGAGCAGTACTTC
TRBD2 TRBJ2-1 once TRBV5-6 CASSSRGLASYNEQFF TGTGCCAGCAGCAGTCGGGGACTAGCGTCGTACAATGAGCAGTTCTTC
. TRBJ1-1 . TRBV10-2 CASSDPGPEAFF TGCGCCAGCAGTGACCCAGGGCCTGAAGCTTTCTTT
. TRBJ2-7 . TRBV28 CASRRTGGGSYEQYF TGTGCCAGCAGACGTACAGGGGGAGGGTCCTACGAGCAGTACTTC
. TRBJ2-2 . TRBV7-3 CASSPDTTNTGELFF TGTGCCAGCAGCCCTGACACGACGAACACCGGGGAGCTGTTTTTT
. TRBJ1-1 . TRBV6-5 CASSFSGEAFF TGTGCCAGCAGTTTTAGCGGTGAAGCTTTCTTT